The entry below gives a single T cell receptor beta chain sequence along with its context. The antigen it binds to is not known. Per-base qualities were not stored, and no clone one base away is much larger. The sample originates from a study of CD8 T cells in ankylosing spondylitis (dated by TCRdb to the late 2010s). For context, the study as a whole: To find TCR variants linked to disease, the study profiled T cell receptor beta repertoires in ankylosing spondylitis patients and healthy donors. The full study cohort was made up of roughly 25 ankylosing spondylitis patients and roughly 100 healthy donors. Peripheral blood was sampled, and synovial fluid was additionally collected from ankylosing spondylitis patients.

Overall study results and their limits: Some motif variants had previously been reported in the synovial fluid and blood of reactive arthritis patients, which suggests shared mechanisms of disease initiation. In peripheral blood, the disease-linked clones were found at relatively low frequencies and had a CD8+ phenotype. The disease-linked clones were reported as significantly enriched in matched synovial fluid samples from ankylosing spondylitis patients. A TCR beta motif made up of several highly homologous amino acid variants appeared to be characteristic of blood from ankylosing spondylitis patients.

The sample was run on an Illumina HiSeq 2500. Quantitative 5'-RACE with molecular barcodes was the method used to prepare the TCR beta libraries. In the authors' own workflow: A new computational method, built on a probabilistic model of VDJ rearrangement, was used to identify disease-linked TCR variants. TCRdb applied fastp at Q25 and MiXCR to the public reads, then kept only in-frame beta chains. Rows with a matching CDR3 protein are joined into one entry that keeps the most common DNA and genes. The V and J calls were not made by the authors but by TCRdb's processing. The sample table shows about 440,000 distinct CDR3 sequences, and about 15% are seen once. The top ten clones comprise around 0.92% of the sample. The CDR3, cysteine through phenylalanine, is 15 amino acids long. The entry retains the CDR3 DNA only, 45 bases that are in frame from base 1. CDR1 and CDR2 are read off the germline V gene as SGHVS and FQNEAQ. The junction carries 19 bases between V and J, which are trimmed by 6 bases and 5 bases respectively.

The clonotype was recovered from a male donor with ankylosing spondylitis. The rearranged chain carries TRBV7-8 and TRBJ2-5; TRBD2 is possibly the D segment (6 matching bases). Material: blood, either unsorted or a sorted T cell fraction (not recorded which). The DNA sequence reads TGTGCCAGCAGACTCGGGACTCCCCGTTCCGAGACCCAGTACTTC. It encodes CASRLGTPRSETQYF.